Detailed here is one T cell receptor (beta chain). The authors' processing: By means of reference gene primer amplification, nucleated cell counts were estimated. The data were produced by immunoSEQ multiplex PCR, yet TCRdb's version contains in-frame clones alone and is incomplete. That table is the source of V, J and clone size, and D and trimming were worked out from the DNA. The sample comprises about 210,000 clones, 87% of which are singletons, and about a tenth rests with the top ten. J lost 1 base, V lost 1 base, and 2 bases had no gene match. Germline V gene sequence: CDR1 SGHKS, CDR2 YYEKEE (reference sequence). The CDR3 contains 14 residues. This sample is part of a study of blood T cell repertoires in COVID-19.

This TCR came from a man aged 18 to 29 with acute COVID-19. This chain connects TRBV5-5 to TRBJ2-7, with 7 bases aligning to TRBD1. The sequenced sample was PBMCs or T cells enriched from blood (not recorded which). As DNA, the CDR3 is TGTGCCAGCAGCTTGATCAGGGGGTCCTACGAGCAGTACTTC. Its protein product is CASSLIRGSYEQYF.